This T cell receptor (beta chain) was sequenced for a study of T cell repertoires in MIS-A myocarditis. Germline assignment: CDR1 LNHDA and CDR2 SQIVND (reference sequence). CDR3 length: 13 residues. V was trimmed by 5 bases and J by 5 bases, leaving 10 bases between them. TCRdb's table, derived via immunoSEQ multiplex PCR, lists solely in-frame clones and lacks some. The sample includes around 10,000 clones, roughly 90% seen only once; the top ten take 2% to 2.5%. The gene calls are TRBV19 and TRBJ2-1; D is undetermined. The sample comprised thoracic lymph node tissue obtained at autopsy. The clonotype was recovered from a man aged 18 to 29 with fulminant myocarditis from multisystem inflammatory syndrome in adults (MIS-A) after COVID-19. In DNA, the CDR3 is TGTGCCAGTAGTTTTAGGTCAAACAATGAGCAGTTCTTC. This gives the protein CASSFRSNNEQFF.